This TCR beta chain was recorded in a study of blood T cell repertoires in COVID-19. Patients in Seattle were enrolled during active infection, then followed longitudinally. The germline gives CDR1 SGHTA, CDR2 FQGNSA. V was pared by 6 bases and J by 1 base, with 16 bases between. The CDR3 length is 16 residues. The data were produced by immunoSEQ multiplex PCR, yet TCRdb's version contains in-frame clones alone and is incomplete. The table shows some 220,000 clones, with 82% occurring only once. V is TRBV7-2 and J is TRBJ1-5, with D unclear. The sample consisted of peripheral blood. The clonotype originates from a woman in her seventies with COVID-19, enrolled during active disease. The DNA for the CDR3 is TGTGCCAGCAGTCCCCTGGGCCGGGAGAGCAATCAGCCCCAGCATTTT. This codes for CASSPLGRESNQPQHF.